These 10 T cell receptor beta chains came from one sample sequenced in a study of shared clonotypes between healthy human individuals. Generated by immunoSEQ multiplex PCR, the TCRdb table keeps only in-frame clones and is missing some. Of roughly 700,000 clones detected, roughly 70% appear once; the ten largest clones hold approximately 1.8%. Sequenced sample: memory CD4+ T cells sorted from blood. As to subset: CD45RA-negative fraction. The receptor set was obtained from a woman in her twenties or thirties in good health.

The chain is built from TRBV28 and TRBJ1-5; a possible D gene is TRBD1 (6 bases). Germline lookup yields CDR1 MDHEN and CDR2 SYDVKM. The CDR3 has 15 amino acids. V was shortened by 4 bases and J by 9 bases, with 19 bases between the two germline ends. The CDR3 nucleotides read TGTGCCAGCAGTTCCCCGGGACAAGGTATCCGGCCCCAGCATTTT. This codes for CASSSPGQGIRPQHF.

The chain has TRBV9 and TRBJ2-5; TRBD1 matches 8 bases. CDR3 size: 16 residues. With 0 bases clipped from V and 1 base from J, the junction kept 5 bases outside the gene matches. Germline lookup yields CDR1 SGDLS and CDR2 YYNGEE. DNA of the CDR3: TGTGCCAGCAGCGTAGGCGACAGGGGATCCCAAGAGACCCAGTACTTC. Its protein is CASSVGDRGSQETQYF.

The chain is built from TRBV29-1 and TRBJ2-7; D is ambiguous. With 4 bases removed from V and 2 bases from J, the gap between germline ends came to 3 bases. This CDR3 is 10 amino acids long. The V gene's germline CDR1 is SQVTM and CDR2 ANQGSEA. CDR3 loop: CSVVTYEQYF. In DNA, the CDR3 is TGCAGCGTTGTGACCTACGAGCAGTACTTC.

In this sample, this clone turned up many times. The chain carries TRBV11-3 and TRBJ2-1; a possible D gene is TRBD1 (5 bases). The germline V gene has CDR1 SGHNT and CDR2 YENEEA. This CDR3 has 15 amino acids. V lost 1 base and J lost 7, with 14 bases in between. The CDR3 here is CASSLGRRQGNEQFF. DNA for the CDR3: TGTGCCAGCAGCTTAGGCCGACGTCAGGGAAATGAGCAGTTCTTC.

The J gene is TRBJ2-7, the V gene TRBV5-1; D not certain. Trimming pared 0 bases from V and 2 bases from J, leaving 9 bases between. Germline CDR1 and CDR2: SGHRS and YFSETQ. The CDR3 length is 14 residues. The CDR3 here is CASSLVVGAYEQYF. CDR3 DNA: TGCGCCAGCAGCTTGGTCGTAGGCGCCTACGAGCAGTACTTC.

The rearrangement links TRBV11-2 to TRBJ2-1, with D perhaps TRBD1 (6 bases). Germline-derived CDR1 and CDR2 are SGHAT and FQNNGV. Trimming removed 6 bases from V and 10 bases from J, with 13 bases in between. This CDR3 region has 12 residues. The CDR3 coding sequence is TGTGCCAGCAGGGCTACAGGGAGAGAGCAGTTCTTC. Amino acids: CASRATGREQFF.

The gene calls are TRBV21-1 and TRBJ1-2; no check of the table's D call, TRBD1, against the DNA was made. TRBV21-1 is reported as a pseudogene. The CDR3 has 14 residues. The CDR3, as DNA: TGTGCCAGCAGCAGCGCGACAGGGGGTCGGTGCTACACCTTC. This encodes CASSSATGGRCYTF.

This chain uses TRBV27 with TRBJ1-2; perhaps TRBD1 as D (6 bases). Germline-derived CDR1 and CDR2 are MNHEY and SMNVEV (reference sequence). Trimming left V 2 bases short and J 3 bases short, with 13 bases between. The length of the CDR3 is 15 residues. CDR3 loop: CASSLLGQPDYGYTF. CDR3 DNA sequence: TGTGCCAGCAGTTTACTCGGACAGCCCGACTATGGCTACACCTTC.

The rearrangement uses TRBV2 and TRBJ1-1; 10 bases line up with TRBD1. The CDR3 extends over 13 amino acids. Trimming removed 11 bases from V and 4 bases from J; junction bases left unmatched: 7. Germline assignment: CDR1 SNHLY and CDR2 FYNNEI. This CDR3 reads CAGEGTGVTEAFF. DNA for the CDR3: TGTGCCGGAGAAGGGACAGGGGTCACTGAAGCTTTCTTT. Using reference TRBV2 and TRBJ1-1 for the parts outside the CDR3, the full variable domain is EPEVTQTPSHQVTQMGQEVILRCVPISNHLYFYWYRQILGQKVEFLVSFYNNEISEKSEIFDDQFSVERPDGSNFTLKIRSTKLEDSAMYFCAGEGTGVTEAFFGQGTRLTVV.

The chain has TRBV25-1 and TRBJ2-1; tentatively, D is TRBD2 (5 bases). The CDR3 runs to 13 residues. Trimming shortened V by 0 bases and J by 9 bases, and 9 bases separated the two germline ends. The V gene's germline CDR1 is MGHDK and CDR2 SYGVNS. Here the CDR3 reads CASSEYRGSEQFF. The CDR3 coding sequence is TGTGCCAGCAGTGAATATCGTGGGAGTGAGCAGTTCTTC.